What follows are 30 T cell receptor beta chains derived from one specimen sequenced in a study of T cells in Graves' hyperthyroidism and ophthalmopathy. Amplification targeted TCR beta CDR3 regions from RNA transcripts. HTBI primers were the set used in a first-round RT-PCR of the TCR CDR3. TCRdb itself ran the multiplex PCR reads through MiXCR, one entry per CDR3 protein. Altogether 450,000 to 550,000 distinct CDR3 sequences are present, roughly a quarter being singletons, with the ten largest covering over 9%. Sample: blood. The origin of the receptors is a woman aged 25 to 45 with Graves' ophthalmopathy.

J is TRBJ1-3 and V is TRBV14; D call uncertain. V shed 0 bases and J shed 9 bases, with 12 bases lying between them. Germline-derived CDR1 and CDR2 are SGHDN and FVKESK. This CDR3 contains 14 residues. In DNA form, the CDR3 reads TGTGCCAGCAGCCAAGATAACTCCCCGAGCACCATATATTTT. Amino acid sequence: CASSQDNSPSTIYF.

CDR3 sequence reads: CASSSTTGLNTEAFF. Written as DNA, the CDR3 is TGTGCCAGCAGCTCGACGACAGGGCTGAACACTGAAGCTTTCTTT. This rearrangement joins TRBV7-6 to TRBJ1-1; 7 bases line up with TRBD1. Germline V gene data show CDR1 as SGHVS and CDR2 as FNYEAQ. CDR3 length: 15 amino acids. After removal of 4 bases from V and 0 bases from J, the junction contained 5 bases not matched to a gene.

V is TRBV20-1 and J is TRBJ1-2, with D uncertain. Per germline, CDR1 DFQATT and CDR2 SNEGSKA (reference sequence). The CDR3 covers 15 residues. V lost 0 bases to trimming and J lost 0 bases, with 11 bases between them. Written as DNA, the CDR3 is TGCAGTGCTAGAGATTCTCCGAGAACTAACTATGGCTACACCTTC. Protein: CSARDSPRTNYGYTF.

The sample holds many counts of this clonotype. The J gene is TRBJ2-7, the V gene TRBV12-3 or TRBV12-4, with D perhaps matching TRBD1 (5 bases). Trimming took 7 bases from V and 2 from J, leaving 15 bases between them. This CDR3 is 14 amino acids long. This CDR3 reads CASTQGHGTYEQYF. CDR3 coding DNA: TGTGCCAGCACCCAAGGACACGGTACCTACGAGCAGTACTTC.

This clonotype was seen only once. V gene TRBV12-3 or TRBV12-4 combines with J gene TRBJ1-5; TRBD1 agrees at 7 bases. Germline trimming cut 8 bases from V and 2 bases from J; bases unmatched to any gene: 9. The CDR3 totals 15 residues. This chain's CDR3 is CASALTDRGNQPQHF. The CDR3 DNA reads TGTGCCAGCGCTCTAACTGACAGGGGCAATCAGCCCCAGCATTTT.

This clonotype was recorded many times. This chain joins TRBV6-5 and TRBJ1-1; TRBD1 is a possible D gene (5 bases). Trimming removed 9 bases at V and 1 base at J, with 6 bases between. The CDR3 is 11 amino acids. The germline CDR1 and CDR2 sequences are MNHEY and SVGAGI. CDR3 in DNA: TGTGCCAGTGGGGGGAACACTGAAGCTTTCTTT. It codes for CASGGNTEAFF.

Only one count was recorded for this clonotype. The chain employs TRBV28 and TRBJ2-7, with D tentatively TRBD2 (5 bases). V was trimmed by 3 bases and J by 3 bases, leaving 12 bases between them. This CDR3 region has 14 residues. Germline lookup yields CDR1 MDHEN and CDR2 SYDVKM. CDR3: CASSFSDGLYEQYF. The CDR3 DNA reads TGTGCCAGCAGTTTCTCGGACGGACTCTACGAGCAGTACTTC.

The V call is TRBV3-1, the J call TRBJ2-4; D tentatively reads TRBD1 or TRBD2 (5 bases each). The CDR3 loop spans 15 amino acids. Germline CDR1 LGHDT, CDR2 YNNKEL (reference sequence). Deletions cut 5 bases from V and 8 bases from J, with 19 bases between. The CDR3 spells CASSVGEPGTDIQYF. The CDR3 DNA reads TGTGCCAGCAGCGTCGGGGAGCCAGGGACGGACATTCAGTACTTC.

The genes are TRBV12-3 or TRBV12-4 and TRBJ2-7; maybe TRBD2 (5 bases). Trimming took 6 bases from V and 11 from J, leaving 17 bases between them. The CDR3 consists of 12 residues. CDR3 bases: TGTGCCAGCAGCGCCACGCTCGGGGAAGAGTACTTC. Protein sequence: CASSATLGEEYF.

In its sample, this clonotype was seen a few times. This chain joins TRBV6-1 and TRBJ1-2, with D maybe TRBD1 (5 bases). This CDR3 is built from 15 residues. V dropped 1 base and J dropped 2 bases, with 11 bases sitting between them. CDR1 MNHNS and CDR2 SASEGT come from the germline V gene. CDR3 bases: TGTGCCAGCAGTGAAGAGATGGGACTCAACTATGGCTACACCTTC. As protein: CASSEEMGLNYGYTF.

The chain has TRBV12-3 or TRBV12-4 and TRBJ1-1; 7 nucleotides align to TRBD1. V gave up 3 bases and J gave up 1 base; unmatched junction bases: 8. The CDR3 sequence is 16 residues long. The CDR3: CASSFFERGPNTEAFF. In DNA form, the CDR3 reads TGTGCCAGCAGTTTCTTTGAAAGGGGGCCGAACACTGAAGCTTTCTTT.

J is TRBJ1-2 and V is TRBV12-3 or TRBV12-4, with 8 bases matching TRBD1. V trimming: 4 bases; J trimming: 2 bases; junction bases outside the gene matches: 3. The CDR3 spans 14 residues. The DNA of the CDR3 is TGTGCCAGCAGTTGGGGGGACAGGAACTATGGCTACACCTTC. Translating gives CASSWGDRNYGYTF.

This clonotype was seen at least ten times. The chain carries TRBV19 and TRBJ1-2; TRBD1 aligns across 7 bases. V was pared by 5 bases and J by 6 bases, with 6 bases of the junction left unmatched. The germline V gene encodes CDR1 LNHDA and CDR2 SQIVND (reference sequence). CDR3 length: 13 amino acids. CDR3 nucleotide sequence: TGTGCCAGTAGTGGGCAGACAGGGAATGGCTACACCTTC. As protein: CASSGQTGNGYTF.

In regard to this clonotype: This may come from a read error, since a much larger clone is one base off. The CDR3 does not end in the conserved phenylalanine or tryptophan, so this is likely a read error. The V and J genes are TRBV7-9 and TRBJ1-1; no reliable D call. Per the germline V gene, CDR1 is SEHNR and CDR2 is FQNEAQ (reference sequence). The ends were cut back, 7 bases at V and 4 bases at J, with 7 bases in the middle. This CDR3 has 11 amino acids. The CDR3 reads CASTLGTEAFV. CDR3 in DNA: TGTGCCAGCACCCTTGGCACTGAAGCTTTCGTT.

This clonotype was found many times. DNA for the CDR3: TGTGCCATCAGTGCCCGGGACAGGGACCACGAGCAGTACTTC. Amino acids: CAISARDRDHEQYF. V usage is TRBV10-3 and J usage is TRBJ2-7, with TRBD1 identical over 9 bases. CDR3 length: 14 residues. Germline trimming cut 4 bases from V and 5 bases from J; bases unmatched to any gene: 6. Germline assignment: CDR1 ENHRY and CDR2 SYGVKD.

The J gene is TRBJ1-1, the V gene TRBV5-1; 11 bases map to TRBD1. This CDR3 has 16 amino acids. Trimming took 5 bases from V and 4 from J; bases not matched to a gene: 10. The germline CDR1 and CDR2 sequences are SGHRS and YFSETQ. CDR3 residues: CASRRTGGPTSTEAFF. For the CDR3, the DNA is TGCGCCAGCAGACGGACAGGGGGCCCCACTAGCACTGAAGCTTTCTTT.

This chain connects TRBV6-5 to TRBJ2-5, with 8 bases identical to TRBD2. CDR1 MNHEY and CDR2 SVGAGI come from the germline V gene. V lost 4 bases to trimming and J lost 2 bases; unmatched junction nucleotides: 9. This CDR3 comprises 16 residues. The CDR3 DNA reads TGTGCCAGCAGTTTTGGGTGGGCGGGGGGTCAAGAGACCCAGTACTTC. Its protein product is CASSFGWAGGQETQYF.

This clonotype was observed a single time. V gene TRBV15 combines with J gene TRBJ2-5; D may be TRBD1 (5 bases). V was pared by 4 bases and J by 5 bases, with 8 bases between. Germline CDR1 and CDR2: LNHNV and YYDKDF (reference sequence). CDR3 size: 12 residues. The CDR3 protein is CATSKGYETQYF. The CDR3 coding sequence is TGTGCCACCAGCAAGGGGTATGAGACCCAGTACTTC.

As concerns this clonotype: A single base separates this from a much larger clone, so it may be a read error. The genes are TRBV6-5 and TRBJ1-2; D gene uncertain. V was clipped by 2 bases and J by 3 bases, with 1 base between them. CDR3 length equals 11 residues. Per the germline V gene, CDR1 is MNHEY and CDR2 is SVGAGI. In nucleotides, the CDR3 is TGTGCCAGCAGTTACGACTATGGCTACACCTTC. Protein: CASSYDYGYTF.

This clonotype came up many times. V usage is TRBV6-1 and J usage is TRBJ1-5; TRBD1 might be the D (5 bases). CDR3 length: 14 amino acids. V was trimmed by 3 bases and J by 2 bases, leaving 8 bases between them. CDR1 MNHNS and CDR2 SASEGT come from the germline V gene. Here the CDR3 DNA reads TGTGCCAGCAGTGACGTGACAGGCAATCAGCCCCAGCATTTT. Translated, it gives CASSDVTGNQPQHF.

The chain employs TRBV28 and TRBJ2-7; perhaps TRBD1 as D (6 bases). Germline loops: CDR1 MDHEN, CDR2 SYDVKM. The germline V and J ends were trimmed by 6 bases and 6 bases, with 21 bases remaining between them. The CDR3 sequence is 15 residues long. CDR3 bases: TGTGCCAGCAGCTTGCGACAGGCAACGGCGGGCGAGCAGTACTTC. Its translation: CASSLRQATAGEQYF.

In this sample, this clonotype turned up many times. This rearrangement joins TRBV6-4 to TRBJ1-2; D remains unclear. This CDR3 has 12 residues. Germline assignment: CDR1 MRHNA and CDR2 SNTAGT. The ends were cut back, 6 bases at V and 4 bases at J, with 9 bases in the middle. CDR3 coding DNA: TGTGCCAGCAGCCAAATGGGCTATGGCTACACCTTC. It codes for CASSQMGYGYTF.

There are a few counts of this clonotype. The rearrangement links TRBV28 to TRBJ1-2; D gene uncertain. The CDR3 has 15 residues. V was clipped by 3 bases and J by 4 bases, with 15 bases between them. CDR1 MDHEN and CDR2 SYDVKM come from the germline V gene. The CDR3 spells CASSFPTGFSYGYTF. CDR3 in DNA: TGTGCCAGCAGTTTCCCTACGGGGTTTAGCTATGGCTACACCTTC.

This clonotype was detected many times. V usage is TRBV2 and J usage is TRBJ2-2; a possible D gene is TRBD1 (5 bases). Germline V gives CDR1 SNHLY, CDR2 FYNNEI. V was shortened by 4 bases and J by 3 bases, with 9 bases between the two germline ends. CDR3 length equals 14 residues. As DNA, the CDR3 is TGTGCCAGCAGTGTCATAGGGGACACCGGGGAGCTGTTTTTT. Protein product: CASSVIGDTGELFF.

The V and J genes are TRBV12-3 or TRBV12-4 and TRBJ2-2; 7 bases match TRBD1. V gave up 5 bases and J gave up 0 bases; unmatched junction bases: 6. CDR3 length equals 16 residues. CDR3 in amino acids: CASSPGTVSNTGELFF. CDR3 coding DNA: TGTGCCAGCAGTCCCGGGACAGTCTCGAACACCGGGGAGCTGTTTTTT.

The chain couples TRBV30 to TRBJ1-5; D might be TRBD1 (5 bases). Trimming took 4 bases from V and 11 from J, leaving 12 bases between them. The CDR3 loop spans 11 amino acids. In germline, CDR1 is GTSNPN, CDR2 SVGIG (reference sequence). This CDR3 reads CAWTGERSQHF. The CDR3 DNA reads TGTGCCTGGACGGGGGAAAGGTCCCAGCATTTT.

This clonotype came up many times. This chain links TRBV19 with TRBJ1-5; TRBD1 is a possible D gene (5 bases). CDR1 is LNHDA, CDR2 SQIVND, per germline (reference sequence). The V end lost 5 bases, the J end lost 6 bases, and 11 bases lay between the germline ends. This CDR3 is built from 13 residues. The CDR3 here is CASSGERGQPQHF. The CDR3, as DNA: TGTGCCAGTAGTGGAGAAAGGGGTCAGCCCCAGCATTTT.

This clonotype was counted only a few times. The gene calls are TRBV30 and TRBJ1-1, with D unresolved. The germline CDR1 and CDR2 sequences are GTSNPN and SVGIG (reference sequence). There are 13 residues in the CDR3. Between the trimmed V and J ends, which lost 8 bases and 1 base, there was a span of 14 bases. The CDR3 nucleotides are TGTGCCAGAGCGGGGAAGGGGAACACTGAAGCTTTCTTT. Its protein product is CARAGKGNTEAFF.

CDR3 coding DNA: TGTGCCAGCGAAGACGGGGCTTTTAACTATGGCTACACCTTC. It yields the protein CASEDGAFNYGYTF. The chain is built from TRBV28 and TRBJ1-2, with D possibly being TRBD1 (5 bases). The CDR3 totals 14 residues. Trimming shortened V by 8 bases and J by 1 base, and 14 bases separated the two germline ends. Germline CDR1 is MDHEN and CDR2 is SYDVKM.

This clonotype was found once. The DNA of the CDR3 is TGTGCCACCGCGCCGGGACAGGGCCCATCGGAGACCCAGTACTTC. It specifies CATAPGQGPSETQYF. The chain employs TRBV12-3 or TRBV12-4 and TRBJ2-5; 9 bases are a match to TRBD1. Losses at the gene ends were 10 bases for V and 5 bases for J; bases not matched to a gene: 14. This CDR3 comprises 15 residues.